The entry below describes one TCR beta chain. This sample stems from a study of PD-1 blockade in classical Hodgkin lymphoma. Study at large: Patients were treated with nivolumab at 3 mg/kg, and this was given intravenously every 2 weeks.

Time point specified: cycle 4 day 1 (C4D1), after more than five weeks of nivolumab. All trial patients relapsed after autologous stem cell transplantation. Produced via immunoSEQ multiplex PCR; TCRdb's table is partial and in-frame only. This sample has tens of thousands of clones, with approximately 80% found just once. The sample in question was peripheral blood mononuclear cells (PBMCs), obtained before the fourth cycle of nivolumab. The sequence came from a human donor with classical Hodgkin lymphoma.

CDR3 sequence reads: CAWSEIYEQYF. DNA of the CDR3: TGTGCCTGGAGTGAGATATACGAGCAGTACTTC. The chain uses TRBV30 and TRBJ2-7; no firm D call. The CDR3 sequence is 11 residues long. Deletions cut 1 base from V and 4 bases from J, with 5 bases between. Germline CDR1 and CDR2: GTSNPN and SVGIG (reference sequence). Together with reference TRBV30 and TRBJ2-7, the CDR3 gives the full variable domain: SQTIHQWPATLVQPVGSPLSLECTVEGTSNPNLYWYRQAAGRGLQLLFYSVGIGQISSEVPQNLSASRPQDRQFILSSKKLLLSDSGFYLCAWSEIYEQYFGPGTRLTVT.